One and the same sample provided the 25 T cell receptor beta chains below, sequenced in a study of patients and donors after allogeneic stem cell transplantation. MiXCR was run by TCRdb on the RT-PCR reads, yielding one entry per CDR3 protein. This sample yields tens of thousands of distinct CDR3 sequences, of which approximately 5% are seen a single time; about 3% belongs to the top ten. Sequenced sample: blood, either unsorted or a sorted T cell fraction (not recorded which). The source of these receptors is a human donor who was either an allogeneic HSCT recipient or a stem cell or donor lymphocyte infusion donor (not recorded which). It is not recorded whose cells these are; they may come from a transplant donor.

In its sample, this clonotype was seen many times. The gene calls are TRBV7-2 and TRBJ1-1; 8 bases agree with TRBD1. The CDR3 sequence is 14 residues long. Trimming took 5 bases from V and 1 from J; bases not matched to a gene: 3. Germline lookup yields CDR1 SGHTA and CDR2 FQGNSA. CDR3 DNA: TGTGCCAGCAGCCACGACAGGGGGAACACTGAAGCTTTCTTT. Translated: CASSHDRGNTEAFF.

There are many counts of this clonotype. The chain links TRBV29-1 to TRBJ1-3, with 8 nucleotides matching TRBD1. Trimming took 7 bases from V and 0 from J; bases not matched to a gene: 5. The CDR3 contains 14 residues. The V gene's germline CDR1 is SQVTM and CDR2 ANQGSEA. The CDR3 spells CSARQGNSGNTIYF. The DNA for the CDR3 is TGCAGCGCTCGACAGGGGAACTCTGGAAACACCATATATTTT.

In this sample, this clonotype turned up a few times. The chain joins TRBV7-9 to TRBJ1-1, with 9 bases identical to TRBD1. This CDR3 contains 16 residues. The junction had 11 bases not matched to a gene; V was cut back by 8 bases and J by 1 base. The germline V gene encodes CDR1 SEHNR and CDR2 FQNEAQ (reference sequence). CDR3 sequence reads: CASRDDHRGPNTEAFF. The CDR3 nucleotides are TGTGCCAGCCGAGACGATCACAGGGGGCCGAACACTGAAGCTTTCTTT. Looking up the rest from reference TRBV7-9 and TRBJ1-1 gives the full variable domain: DTGVSQNPRHKITKRGQNVTFRCDPISEHNRLYWYRQTLGQGPEFLTYFQNEAQLEKSRLLSDRFSAERPKGSFSTLEIQRTEQGDSAMYLCASRDDHRGPNTEAFFGQGTRLTVV.

In this sample, this clonotype turned up many times. CDR3 nucleotides: TGTGCCAGCAGCTCTTTTCCAGGGGCCGAGCAGTACTTC. Protein product: CASSSFPGAEQYF. The V gene is TRBV28, the J gene TRBJ2-7, with D possibly being TRBD1 (6 bases). V lost 6 bases to trimming and J lost 6 bases, with 15 bases between them. The germline V gene encodes CDR1 MDHEN and CDR2 SYDVKM. This CDR3 has 13 residues.

This clonotype showed up many times. V is TRBV3-1 and J is TRBJ1-4; D not certain. With 0 bases removed from V and 10 bases from J, the gap between germline ends came to 15 bases. CDR1 LGHDT and CDR2 YNNKEL come from the germline V gene (reference sequence). The CDR3 consists of 15 residues. The CDR3 protein is CASSQDIGGSGKLFF. CDR3 sequence (DNA): TGTGCCAGCAGCCAAGATATTGGAGGGAGCGGAAAACTGTTTTTT.

This clonotype was counted at least ten times. The CDR3 protein is CASSLAEGTGAYEQYF. The DNA for the CDR3 is TGCGCCAGCAGCTTGGCCGAAGGGACAGGAGCCTACGAGCAGTACTTC. V gene TRBV5-1 combines with J gene TRBJ2-7; 8 bases are a match to TRBD1. Trimming removed 0 bases from V and 2 bases from J; junction bases left unmatched: 7. The CDR3 extends over 16 amino acids. CDR1 SGHRS and CDR2 YFSETQ come from the germline V gene.

The sample holds a few counts of this clonotype. The gene calls are TRBV5-1 and TRBJ1-1; D is possibly TRBD1 (5 bases). The length of the CDR3 is 15 residues. Trimming cost V 4 bases and J 4 bases, with 17 bases left between them. Germline-derived CDR1 and CDR2 are SGHRS and YFSETQ. DNA of the CDR3: TGCGCCAGCAGCCCGAAACTCGAGGGGATCACTGAAGCTTTCTTT. This translates into CASSPKLEGITEAFF.

This clonotype has more than one count but fewer than ten. The chain links TRBV6-1 to TRBJ2-3; 9 bases align to TRBD2. CDR1 is MNHNS and CDR2 is SASEGT in the germline V gene. V gave up 5 bases and J gave up 2 bases; unmatched junction bases: 8. The CDR3 has 16 residues. DNA of the CDR3: TGTGCCAGCAGTCTCCTAGCGGGATCAACCACAGATACGCAGTATTTT. This translates into CASSLLAGSTTDTQYF.

This clonotype was detected only a few times. This chain uses TRBV20-1 with TRBJ2-5; 7 nucleotides agree with TRBD1. The trim removed 3 bases at V and 5 bases at J, leaving 6 bases unmatched. Per germline, CDR1 DFQATT and CDR2 SNEGSKA (reference sequence). The CDR3 sequence is 13 residues long. The CDR3 sequence is CSARATGVETQYF. CDR3 sequence (DNA): TGCAGTGCTAGGGCAACAGGGGTGGAGACCCAGTACTTC.

Many counts were recorded for this clonotype. The rearrangement links TRBV12-3 or TRBV12-4 to TRBJ1-2, with D possibly being TRBD1 (5 bases). Trimming took 3 bases from V and 4 from J, leaving 9 bases between them. This CDR3 is built from 13 residues. This chain's CDR3 is CASSLGTVYGYTF. The DNA for the CDR3 is TGTGCCAGCAGTTTGGGGACCGTCTATGGCTACACCTTC.

This clonotype was seen many times. The chain recombines TRBV12-3 or TRBV12-4 with TRBJ2-1; D is possibly TRBD1 or TRBD2 (8 bases each). V lost 6 bases to trimming and J lost 9 bases, with 21 bases between them. This CDR3 has 15 residues. The CDR3 sequence is CASRTGGTSQGEQFF. The CDR3 nucleotides read TGTGCCAGCAGAACAGGGGGGACTAGTCAAGGTGAGCAGTTCTTC.

Only a few counts were recorded for this clonotype. The chain uses TRBV2 and TRBJ2-7; TRBD2 aligns across 8 bases. Trimming cost V 6 bases and J 2 bases; bases outside gene matches: 6. The CDR3 spans 14 residues. Germline values: CDR1 SNHLY, CDR2 FYNNEI. The CDR3 coding sequence is TGTGCCAGCAGATCGGGTAGCGGGGCCTACGAGCAGTACTTC. This encodes CASRSGSGAYEQYF.

This clonotype was recorded at least ten times. The chain links TRBV12-3 or TRBV12-4 to TRBJ2-1; D could derive from TRBD1 or TRBD2 (5 bases each). V gave up 7 bases and J gave up 8 bases, with 18 bases separating them. The CDR3 runs to 14 residues. CDR3 in DNA: TGTGCCAGCATATTGAGGGGAGTCTCCTATGAGCAGTTCTTC. This translates into CASILRGVSYEQFF.

J is TRBJ2-4 and V is TRBV29-1; perhaps D is TRBD1 or TRBD2 (5 bases each). Trimming took 7 bases from V and 6 from J, leaving 22 bases between them. In germline, CDR1 is SQVTM, CDR2 ANQGSEA. CDR3 length: 15 residues. CDR3 loop: CSGGVVGRLGNIQYF. CDR3 in DNA: TGCAGCGGTGGGGTAGTGGGACGGCTTGGAAACATTCAGTACTTC.

The sample holds a few counts of this clonotype. This chain connects TRBV20-1 to TRBJ1-5; D is unresolved. Deletions cut 6 bases from V and 1 base from J, with 10 bases between. In germline, CDR1 is DFQATT, CDR2 SNEGSKA (reference sequence). The CDR3 is 13 amino acids. The CDR3 coding sequence is TGCAGTGCCCTGAAGGAGAGCAATCAGCCCCAGCATTTT. Residues: CSALKESNQPQHF.

This clonotype was seen at least ten times. The chain has TRBV7-2 and TRBJ1-1; D gene ambiguous. V lost 5 bases, J lost 4 bases, and 14 bases lay in between. CDR3 length equals 14 residues. The germline gives CDR1 SGHTA, CDR2 FQGNSA. The CDR3 DNA follows: TGTGCCAGCAGCCAACGGCTCGGAGGCACTGAAGCTTTCTTT. The encoded protein is CASSQRLGGTEAFF.

The chain joins TRBV5-1 to TRBJ2-7; D is possibly TRBD1 (6 bases). The CDR3 is 15 amino acids. Trimming left V 0 bases short and J 5 bases short, with 15 bases between. The germline V gene has CDR1 SGHRS and CDR2 YFSETQ. The CDR3 DNA follows: TGCGCCAGCAGCTTGGTGTCAGGGGTGGTCGACGAGCAGTACTTC. This translates into CASSLVSGVVDEQYF.

This clonotype was observed many times. V and J are TRBV19 and TRBJ1-1, with 8 bases fitting TRBD1. V shed 4 bases and J 2 bases; nucleotides not matched to a gene: 3. This CDR3 comprises 14 residues. CDR1 is LNHDA and CDR2 is SQIVND in the germline V gene (reference sequence). CDR3: CASSKQGGNTEAFF. Written as DNA, the CDR3 is TGTGCCAGTAGTAAACAGGGGGGTAACACTGAAGCTTTCTTT. The complete variable domain, with remaining parts taken from reference TRBV19 and TRBJ1-1, reads DGGITQSPKYLFRKEGQNVTLSCEQNLNHDAMYWYRQDPGQGLRLIYYSQIVNDFQKGDIAEGYSVSREKKESFPLTVTSAQKNPTAFYLCASSKQGGNTEAFFGQGTRLTVV.

This clonotype was seen many times. V and J are TRBV5-1 and TRBJ2-3, with 9 bases matching TRBD1. Unmatched junction bases numbered 8, after V lost 6 bases and J lost 3 bases. Germline-derived CDR1 and CDR2 are SGHRS and YFSETQ. The CDR3 contains 15 residues. CDR3: CASTVDRGGTDTQYF. CDR3 coding DNA: TGCGCCAGCACCGTGGACAGGGGAGGAACAGATACGCAGTATTTT.

This clonotype has ten or more counts. V is TRBV13 and J is TRBJ2-7; 9 bases line up with TRBD1. This CDR3 is 16 amino acids long. Per germline, CDR1 PRHDT and CDR2 FYEKMQ (reference sequence). J lost 6 bases, V lost 4 bases, and 13 bases had no gene match. CDR3 DNA sequence: TGTGCCAGCAGCTCTATGGGCTGGGGACAGGGTGGCGAGCAGTACTTC. This encodes CASSSMGWGQGGEQYF. Supplemented by reference TRBV13 and TRBJ2-7, the full variable domain reads AAGVIQSPRHLIKEKRETATLKCYPIPRHDTVYWYQQGPGQDPQFLISFYEKMQSDKGSIPDRFSAQQFSDYHSELNMSSLELGDSALYFCASSSMGWGQGGEQYFGPGTRLTVT.

V usage is TRBV7-9 and J usage is TRBJ1-1; D is ambiguous. This CDR3 has 15 amino acids. V lost 4 bases to trimming and J lost 2 bases, with 14 bases between them. CDR1 is SEHNR, CDR2 FQNEAQ, per germline (reference sequence). The chain's CDR3 is CASSSRPRGNTEAFF. DNA for the CDR3: TGTGCCAGCAGCTCCAGGCCCCGGGGAAACACTGAAGCTTTCTTT.

This rearrangement joins TRBV7-9 to TRBJ1-2; TRBD1 aligns across 7 bases. With 3 bases clipped from V and 2 bases from J, the junction kept 9 bases outside the gene matches. From germline, CDR1 is SEHNR and CDR2 FQNEAQ (reference sequence). CDR3 size: 16 residues. The CDR3 spells CASSFFLGQLNYGYTF. CDR3 coding DNA: TGTGCCAGCAGCTTTTTCTTGGGACAGCTAAACTATGGCTACACCTTC. The entire variable domain, with the rest obtained from reference TRBV7-9 and TRBJ1-2, is as follows: DTGVSQNPRHKITKRGQNVTFRCDPISEHNRLYWYRQTLGQGPEFLTYFQNEAQLEKSRLLSDRFSAERPKGSFSTLEIQRTEQGDSAMYLCASSFFLGQLNYGYTFGSGTRLTVV.

Only a few counts were recorded for this clonotype. The chain recombines TRBV9 with TRBJ2-1; D uncertain. The CDR3 is 15 residues long. V lost 0 bases and J lost 5, with 12 bases in between. Germline lookup yields CDR1 SGDLS and CDR2 YYNGEE. CDR3 nucleotide sequence: TGTGCCAGCAGCGTAGAGCCCGCGGTGGACAATGAGCAGTTCTTC. Translating gives CASSVEPAVDNEQFF.

A word on this clonotype: A clone one base away is much larger, so this may be a read error. The chain employs TRBV6-1 and TRBJ2-3; D not certain. The end of the DNA fits TRBJ1-5 better, so the J call may be wrong. The CDR3 sequence is 13 residues long. CDR1 MNHNS and CDR2 SASEGT come from the germline V gene. DNA of the CDR3: TGTGCAAGCCGCGAGGGCCGCACAGATACGCAGCATTTT. Translation: CASREGRTDTQHF.

This clonotype was seen at least ten times. CDR3 sequence reads: CASSPPTTGVSSYEQYF. CDR3 DNA: TGTGCCAGCAGCCCGCCCACGACAGGGGTGAGCTCCTACGAGCAGTACTTC. J is TRBJ2-7 and V is TRBV7-9; TRBD1 matches at 8 bases. The ends lost 5 bases at V and 0 bases at J; junction bases unmatched: 12. The CDR3 extends over 17 amino acids. Germline-derived CDR1 and CDR2 are SEHNR and FQNEAQ (reference sequence).